This TCR beta chain comes out of a study of sequential checkpoint blockade in melanoma. V was cut by 3 bases and J by 7 bases, with 15 bases left in between. The CDR3 has 14 amino acids. From germline, CDR1 is SEHNR and CDR2 FQNEAQ (reference sequence). Repertoires were generated with immunoSEQ multiplex PCR, while TCRdb's copy carries only in-frame clones and drops some. The repertoire holds around 19,000 clones, with over 60% as singletons. Treatment defined: randomized to nivolumab then ipilimumab (arm A) or the reverse (arm B). The genes are TRBV7-9 and TRBJ1-2; tentative D call: TRBD1 (5 bases). Sequencing was performed on CD8+ T cells sorted from blood (inferred from file names), taken from a patient given nivolumab and ipilimumab in sequence. The clonotype comes from a human donor with melanoma. DNA for the CDR3: TGTGCCAGCAGCTTGCGTGCGGGGACTAGTGGCTACACCTTC. It encodes CASSLRAGTSGYTF.